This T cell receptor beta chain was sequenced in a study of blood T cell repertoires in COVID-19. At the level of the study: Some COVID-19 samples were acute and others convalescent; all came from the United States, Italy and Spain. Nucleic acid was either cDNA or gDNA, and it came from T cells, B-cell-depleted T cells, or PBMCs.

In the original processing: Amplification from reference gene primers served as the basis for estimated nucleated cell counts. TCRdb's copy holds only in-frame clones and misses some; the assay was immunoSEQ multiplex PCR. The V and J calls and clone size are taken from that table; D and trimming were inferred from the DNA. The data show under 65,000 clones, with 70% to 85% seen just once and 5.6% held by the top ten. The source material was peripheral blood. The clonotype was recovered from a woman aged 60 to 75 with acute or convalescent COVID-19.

The CDR3 DNA reads TGCAGCGTCCGGGACAGGGGAGACGAGCAGTACTTC. Residues: CSVRDRGDEQYF. J is TRBJ2-7 and V is TRBV29-1, with TRBD1 identical over 10 bases. Germline CDR1 and CDR2: SQVTM and ANQGSEA. V lost 6 bases to trimming and J lost 5 bases; unmatched junction nucleotides: 4. This CDR3 is 12 amino acids long.